The present T cell receptor (beta chain) was sequenced within a study of CD8 T cells in ankylosing spondylitis. Trimming shortened V by 9 bases and J by 8 bases, and 29 bases separated the two germline ends. The germline V gene has CDR1 MNHEY and CDR2 SMNVEV (reference sequence). The CDR3 loop spans 17 amino acids. With respect to this clonotype: Its specificity is not known.

TCRdb processed the 5' RACE reads anew with MiXCR; each CDR3 protein has one entry. The table has 700,000 to 1,000,000 distinct CDR3 sequences, 12% seen once; the top ten hold 0.51%. Findings and caveats of the study: Seemingly distinctive of ankylosing spondylitis blood was a TCR beta motif formed by eight highly homologous variants.

The sample taken for sequencing was blood, either unsorted or a sorted T cell fraction (not recorded which). This receptor was identified in a male donor with ankylosing spondylitis. The genes are TRBV27 and TRBJ2-1, with D possibly being TRBD2 (7 bases). The CDR3 loop reads CASALRNTRGGVHEQFF. The CDR3 nucleotides read TGTGCCAGTGCCCTGAGGAACACAAGGGGGGGGGTACATGAGCAGTTCTTC.